This T cell receptor beta chain was documented in a study of identical twins. General study points: Twins' surplus sharing was weaker for beta out-of-frame sequences. Within twin pairs, the out-of-frame alpha sequences they shared showed excess low generation probability. High-abundance cord blood beta clonotypes had fewer insertions; memory repertoires showed none.

Per the germline V gene, CDR1 is SGHVS and CDR2 is FNYEAQ. Trimming cost V 4 bases and J 4 bases; bases outside gene matches: 13. CDR3 size: 18 residues. This clonotype was detected only a few times. Its antigen is not identified. One entry per CDR3 protein results from TCRdb running MiXCR on the 5' RACE reads. The sample yields about 430,000 distinct CDR3 sequences, approximately 18% seen once. What was sequenced was naive T cells sorted from blood. The chain couples TRBV7-6 to TRBJ2-6, with 7 bases fitting TRBD1. The receptor's source is a man aged 50 or older in good health. The CDR3 sequence: CASSSSTGLSLGANVLTF. In nucleotides, the CDR3 is TGTGCCAGCAGCTCGTCGACAGGGCTCTCGTTAGGGGCCAACGTCCTGACTTTC.